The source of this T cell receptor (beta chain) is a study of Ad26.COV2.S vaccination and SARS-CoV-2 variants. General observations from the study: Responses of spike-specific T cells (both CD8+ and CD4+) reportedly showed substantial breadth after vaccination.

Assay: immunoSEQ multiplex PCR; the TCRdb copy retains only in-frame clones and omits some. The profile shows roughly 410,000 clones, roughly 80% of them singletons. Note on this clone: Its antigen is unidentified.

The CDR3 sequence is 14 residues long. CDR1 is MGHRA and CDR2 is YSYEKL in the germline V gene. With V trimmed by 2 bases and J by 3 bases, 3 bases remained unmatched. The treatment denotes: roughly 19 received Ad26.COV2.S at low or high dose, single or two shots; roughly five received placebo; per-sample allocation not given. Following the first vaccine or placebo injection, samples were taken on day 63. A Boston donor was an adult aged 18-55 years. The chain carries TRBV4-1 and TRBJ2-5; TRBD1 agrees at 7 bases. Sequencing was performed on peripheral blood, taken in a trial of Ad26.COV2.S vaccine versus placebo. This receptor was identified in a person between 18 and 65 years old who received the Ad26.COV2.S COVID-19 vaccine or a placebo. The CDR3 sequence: CASSQPGQKETQYF. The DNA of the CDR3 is TGCGCCAGCAGCCAACCGGGACAGAAAGAGACCCAGTACTTC.